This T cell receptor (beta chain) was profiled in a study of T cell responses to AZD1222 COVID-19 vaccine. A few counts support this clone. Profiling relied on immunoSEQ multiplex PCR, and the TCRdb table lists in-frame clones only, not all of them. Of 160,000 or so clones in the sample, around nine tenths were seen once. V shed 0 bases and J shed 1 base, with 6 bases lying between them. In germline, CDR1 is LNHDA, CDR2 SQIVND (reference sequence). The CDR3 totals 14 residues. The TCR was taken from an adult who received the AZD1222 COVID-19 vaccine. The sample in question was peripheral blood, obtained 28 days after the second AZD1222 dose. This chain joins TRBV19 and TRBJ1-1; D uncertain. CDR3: CASSIDPRNTEAFF. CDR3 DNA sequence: TGTGCCAGTAGTATAGATCCCAGGAACACTGAAGCTTTCTTT.